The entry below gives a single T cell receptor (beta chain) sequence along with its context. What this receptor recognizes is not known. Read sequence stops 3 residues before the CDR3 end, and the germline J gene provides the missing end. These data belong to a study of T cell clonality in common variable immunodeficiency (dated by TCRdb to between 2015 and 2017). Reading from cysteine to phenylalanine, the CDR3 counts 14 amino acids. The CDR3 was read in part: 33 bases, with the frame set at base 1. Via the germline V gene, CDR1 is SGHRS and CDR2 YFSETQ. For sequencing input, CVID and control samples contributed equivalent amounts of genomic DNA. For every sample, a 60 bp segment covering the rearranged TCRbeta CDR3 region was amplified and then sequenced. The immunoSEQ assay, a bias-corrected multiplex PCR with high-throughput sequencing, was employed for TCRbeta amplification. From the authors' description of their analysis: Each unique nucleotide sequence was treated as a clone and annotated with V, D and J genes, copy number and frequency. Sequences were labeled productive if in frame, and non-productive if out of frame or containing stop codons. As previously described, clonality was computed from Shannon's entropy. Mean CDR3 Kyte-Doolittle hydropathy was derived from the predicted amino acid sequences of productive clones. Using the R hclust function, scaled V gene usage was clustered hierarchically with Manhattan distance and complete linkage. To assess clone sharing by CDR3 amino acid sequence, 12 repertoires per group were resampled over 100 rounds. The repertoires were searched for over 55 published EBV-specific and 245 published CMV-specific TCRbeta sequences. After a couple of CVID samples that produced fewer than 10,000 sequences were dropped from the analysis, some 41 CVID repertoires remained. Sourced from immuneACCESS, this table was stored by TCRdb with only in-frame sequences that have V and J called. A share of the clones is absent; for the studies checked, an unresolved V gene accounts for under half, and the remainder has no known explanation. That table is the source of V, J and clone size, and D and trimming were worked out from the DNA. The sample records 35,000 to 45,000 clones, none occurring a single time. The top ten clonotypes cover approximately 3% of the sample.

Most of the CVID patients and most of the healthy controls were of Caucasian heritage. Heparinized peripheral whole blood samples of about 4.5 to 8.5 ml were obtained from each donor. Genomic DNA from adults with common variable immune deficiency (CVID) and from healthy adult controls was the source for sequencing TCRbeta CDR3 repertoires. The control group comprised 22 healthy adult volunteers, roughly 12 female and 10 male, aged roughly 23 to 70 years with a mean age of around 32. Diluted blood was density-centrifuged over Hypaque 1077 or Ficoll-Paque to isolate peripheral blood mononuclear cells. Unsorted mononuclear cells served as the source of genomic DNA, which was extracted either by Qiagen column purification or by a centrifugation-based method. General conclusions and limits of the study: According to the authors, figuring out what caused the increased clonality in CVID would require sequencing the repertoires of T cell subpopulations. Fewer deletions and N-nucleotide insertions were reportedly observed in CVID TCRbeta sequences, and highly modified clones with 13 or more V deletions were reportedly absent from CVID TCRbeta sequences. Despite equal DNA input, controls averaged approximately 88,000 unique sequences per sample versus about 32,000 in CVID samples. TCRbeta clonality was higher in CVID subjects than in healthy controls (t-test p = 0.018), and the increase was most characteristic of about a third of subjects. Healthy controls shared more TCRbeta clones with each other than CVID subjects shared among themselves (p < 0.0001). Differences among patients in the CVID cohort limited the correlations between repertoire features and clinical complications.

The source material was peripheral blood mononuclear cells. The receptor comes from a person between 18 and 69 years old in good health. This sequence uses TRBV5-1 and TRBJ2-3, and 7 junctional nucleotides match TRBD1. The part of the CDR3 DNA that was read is TGCGCCAGCAGCTTAGGGGGCGCAGATCAGCCG. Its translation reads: CASSLGGADQP. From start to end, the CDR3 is CASSLGGADQPQYF.